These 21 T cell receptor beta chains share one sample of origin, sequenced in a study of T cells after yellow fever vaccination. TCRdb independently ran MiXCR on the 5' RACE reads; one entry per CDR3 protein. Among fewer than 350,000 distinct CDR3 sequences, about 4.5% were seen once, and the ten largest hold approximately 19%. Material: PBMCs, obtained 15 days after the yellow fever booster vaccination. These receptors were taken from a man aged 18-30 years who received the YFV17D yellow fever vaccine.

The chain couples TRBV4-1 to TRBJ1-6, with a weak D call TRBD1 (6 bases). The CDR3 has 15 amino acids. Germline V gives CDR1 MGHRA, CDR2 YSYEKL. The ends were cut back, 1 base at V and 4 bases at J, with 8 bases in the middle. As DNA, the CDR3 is TGCGCCAGCAGCCAAGGAGGACAGTATAATTCACCCCTCCACTTT. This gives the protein CASSQGGQYNSPLHF.

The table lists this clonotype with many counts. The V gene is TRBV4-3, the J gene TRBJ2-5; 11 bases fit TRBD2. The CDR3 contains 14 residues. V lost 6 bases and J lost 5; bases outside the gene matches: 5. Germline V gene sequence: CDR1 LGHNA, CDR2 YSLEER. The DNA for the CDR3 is TGCGCCAGCAGTTCCATAGCGGGGGGGGAGACCCAGTACTTC. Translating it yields CASSSIAGGETQYF.

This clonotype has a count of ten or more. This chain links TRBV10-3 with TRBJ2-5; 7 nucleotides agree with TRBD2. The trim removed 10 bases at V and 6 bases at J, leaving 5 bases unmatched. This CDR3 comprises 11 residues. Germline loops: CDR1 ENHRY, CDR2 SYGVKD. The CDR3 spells CATRDYKTQYF. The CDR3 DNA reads TGTGCCACCCGGGACTATAAGACCCAGTACTTC.

As DNA, the CDR3 is TGCAGTGCTAGAGAGGCAGGGAAAGAGACCCAGTACTTC. Protein product: CSAREAGKETQYF. The chain uses TRBV20-1 and TRBJ2-5, with D maybe TRBD1 (5 bases). The length of the CDR3 is 13 residues. V gave up 0 bases and J gave up 3 bases, with 8 bases separating them. Germline V CDR1 and CDR2: DFQATT, SNEGSKA (reference sequence).

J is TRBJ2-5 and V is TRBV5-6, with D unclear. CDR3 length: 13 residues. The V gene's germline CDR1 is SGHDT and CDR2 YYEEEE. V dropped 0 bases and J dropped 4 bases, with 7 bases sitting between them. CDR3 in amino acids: CASSLVSSETQYF. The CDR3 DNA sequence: TGTGCCAGCAGCTTGGTCTCCTCAGAGACCCAGTACTTC. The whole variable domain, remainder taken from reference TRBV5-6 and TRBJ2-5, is DAGVTQSPTHLIKTRGQQVTLRCSPKSGHDTVSWYQQALGQGPQFIFQYYEEEERQRGNFPDRFSGHQFPNYSSELNVNALLLGDSALYLCASSLVSSETQYFGPGTRLLVL.

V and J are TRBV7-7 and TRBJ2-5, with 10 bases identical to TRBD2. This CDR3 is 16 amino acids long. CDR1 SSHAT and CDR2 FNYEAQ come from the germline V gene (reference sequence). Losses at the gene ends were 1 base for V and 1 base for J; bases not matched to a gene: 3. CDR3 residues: CASSLGLAGAQETQYF. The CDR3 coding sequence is TGTGCCAGCAGCTTAGGCCTAGCGGGGGCCCAAGAGACCCAGTACTTC.

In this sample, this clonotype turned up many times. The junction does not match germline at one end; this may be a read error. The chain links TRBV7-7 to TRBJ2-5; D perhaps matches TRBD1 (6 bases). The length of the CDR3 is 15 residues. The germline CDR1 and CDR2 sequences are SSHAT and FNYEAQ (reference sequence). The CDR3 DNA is TGTGCTAGCAGCTTCGGCGGCGTGGGGGCGGAGACCCAGTACTTC. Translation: CASSFGGVGAETQYF.

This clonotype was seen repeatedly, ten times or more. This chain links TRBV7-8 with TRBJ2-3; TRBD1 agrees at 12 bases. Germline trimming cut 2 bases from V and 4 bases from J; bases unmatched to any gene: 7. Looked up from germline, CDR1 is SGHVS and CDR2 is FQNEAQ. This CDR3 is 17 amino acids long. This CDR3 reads CASSLLIGTGGADTQYF. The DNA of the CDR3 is TGTGCCAGCAGCTTATTAATAGGGACAGGGGGCGCAGATACGCAGTATTTT.

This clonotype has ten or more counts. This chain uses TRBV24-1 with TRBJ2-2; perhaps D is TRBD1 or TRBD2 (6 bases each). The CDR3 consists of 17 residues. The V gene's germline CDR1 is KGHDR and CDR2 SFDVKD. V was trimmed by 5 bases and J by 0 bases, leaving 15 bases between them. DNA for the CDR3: TGTGCCACCAGTGGCTCGAGAGGGGGGCCGAACACCGGGGAGCTGTTTTTT. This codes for CATSGSRGGPNTGELFF.

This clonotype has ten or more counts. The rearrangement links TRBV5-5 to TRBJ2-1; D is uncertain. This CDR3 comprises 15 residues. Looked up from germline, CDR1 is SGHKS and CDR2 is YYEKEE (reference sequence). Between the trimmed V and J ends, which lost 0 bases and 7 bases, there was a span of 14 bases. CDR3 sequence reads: CASSLELGRRNEQFF. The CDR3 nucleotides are TGTGCCAGCAGCTTGGAGTTAGGACGACGGAATGAGCAGTTCTTC.

The chain's CDR3 is CASSLISGEQYV. The CDR3 DNA follows: TGTGCCAGCAGTCTCATTTCGGGGGAGCAGTACGTC. The J gene is TRBJ2-7, the V gene TRBV28; TRBD2 is a possible D gene (5 bases). The CDR3 loop spans 12 amino acids. Trimming removed 5 bases at V and 7 bases at J, with 12 bases between. Germline V gene data show CDR1 as MDHEN and CDR2 as SYDVKM.

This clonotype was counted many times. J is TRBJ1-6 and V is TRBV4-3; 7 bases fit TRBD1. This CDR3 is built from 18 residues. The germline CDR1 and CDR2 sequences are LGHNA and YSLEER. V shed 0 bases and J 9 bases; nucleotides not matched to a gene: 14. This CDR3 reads CASSQEGTALTNGSPLHF. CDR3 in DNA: TGCGCCAGCAGCCAAGAGGGGACAGCGCTCACGAATGGTTCACCCCTCCACTTT.

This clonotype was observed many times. CDR3 amino acids: CASSLTPPSGTGELFF. CDR3 DNA: TGTGCCAGCAGTTTAACTCCACCCTCAGGGACCGGGGAGCTGTTTTTT. The chain is built from TRBV7-8 and TRBJ2-2; the D gene is possibly TRBD1 (5 bases). The ends were cut back, 6 bases at V and 5 bases at J, with 19 bases in the middle. Germline V gene data show CDR1 as SGHVS and CDR2 as FQNEAQ. This CDR3 is built from 16 residues. Variable domain in full (rest from reference TRBV7-8 and TRBJ2-2): GAGVSQSPRYKVAKRGQDVALRCDPISGHVSLFWYQQALGQGPEFLTYFQNEAQLDKSGLPSDRFFAERPEGSVSTLKIQRTQQEDSAVYLCASSLTPPSGTGELFFGEGSRLTVL.

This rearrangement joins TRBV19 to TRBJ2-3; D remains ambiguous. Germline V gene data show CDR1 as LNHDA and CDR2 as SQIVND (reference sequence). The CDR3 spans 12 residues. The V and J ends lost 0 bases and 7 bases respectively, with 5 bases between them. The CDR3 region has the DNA TGTGCCAGTAGTATAGATCGGAATACGCAGTATTTT. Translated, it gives CASSIDRNTQYF.

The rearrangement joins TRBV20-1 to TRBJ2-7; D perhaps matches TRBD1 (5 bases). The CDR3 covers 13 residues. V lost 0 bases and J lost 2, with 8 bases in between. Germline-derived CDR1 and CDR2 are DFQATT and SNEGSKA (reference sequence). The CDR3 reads CSARDRTTYEQYF. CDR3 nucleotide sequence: TGCAGTGCTAGAGACAGGACAACCTACGAGCAGTACTTC.

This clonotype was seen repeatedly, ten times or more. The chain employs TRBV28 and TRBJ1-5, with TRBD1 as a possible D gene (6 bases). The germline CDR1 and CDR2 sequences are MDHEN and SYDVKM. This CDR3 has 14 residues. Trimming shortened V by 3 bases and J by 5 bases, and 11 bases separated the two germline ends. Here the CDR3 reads CASSLAQGDQPQHF. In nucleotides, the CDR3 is TGTGCCAGCAGTTTGGCACAGGGAGATCAGCCCCAGCATTTT.

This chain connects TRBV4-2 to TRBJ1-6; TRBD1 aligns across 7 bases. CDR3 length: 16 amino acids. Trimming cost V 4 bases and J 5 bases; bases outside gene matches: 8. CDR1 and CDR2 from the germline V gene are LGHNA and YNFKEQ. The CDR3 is CASSPNTGQHNSPLHF. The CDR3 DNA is TGTGCCAGCAGCCCTAATACGGGACAGCATAATTCACCCCTCCACTTT.

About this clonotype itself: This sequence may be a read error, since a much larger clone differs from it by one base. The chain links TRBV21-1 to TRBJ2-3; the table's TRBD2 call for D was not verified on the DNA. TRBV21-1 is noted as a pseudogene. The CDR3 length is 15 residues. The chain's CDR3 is CASSPGEERADTQYF. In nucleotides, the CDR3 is TGTGCCAGCAGCCCAGGCGAAGAGCGGGCGGATACGCAGTATTTT.

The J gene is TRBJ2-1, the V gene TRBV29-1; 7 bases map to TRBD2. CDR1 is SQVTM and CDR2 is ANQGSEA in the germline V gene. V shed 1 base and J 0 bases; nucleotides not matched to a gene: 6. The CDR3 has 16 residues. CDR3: CSVEGGRRSSYNEQFF. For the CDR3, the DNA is TGCAGCGTTGAAGGCGGGAGAAGGAGCTCCTACAATGAGCAGTTCTTC.

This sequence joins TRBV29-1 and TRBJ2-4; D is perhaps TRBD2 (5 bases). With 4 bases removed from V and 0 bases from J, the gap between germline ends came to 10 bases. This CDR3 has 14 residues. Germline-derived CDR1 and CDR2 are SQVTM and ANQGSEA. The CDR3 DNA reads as TGCAGCGTTGCTGGACTTAGAGCCAAAAACATTCAGTACTTC. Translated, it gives CSVAGLRAKNIQYF.

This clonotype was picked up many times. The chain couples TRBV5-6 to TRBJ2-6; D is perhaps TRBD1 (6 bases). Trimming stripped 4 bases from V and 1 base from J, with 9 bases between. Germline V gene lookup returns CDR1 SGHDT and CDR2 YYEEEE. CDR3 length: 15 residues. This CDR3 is CASSPQGSGANVLTF. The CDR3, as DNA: TGTGCCAGCAGCCCGCAGGGGTCTGGGGCCAACGTCCTGACTTTC.